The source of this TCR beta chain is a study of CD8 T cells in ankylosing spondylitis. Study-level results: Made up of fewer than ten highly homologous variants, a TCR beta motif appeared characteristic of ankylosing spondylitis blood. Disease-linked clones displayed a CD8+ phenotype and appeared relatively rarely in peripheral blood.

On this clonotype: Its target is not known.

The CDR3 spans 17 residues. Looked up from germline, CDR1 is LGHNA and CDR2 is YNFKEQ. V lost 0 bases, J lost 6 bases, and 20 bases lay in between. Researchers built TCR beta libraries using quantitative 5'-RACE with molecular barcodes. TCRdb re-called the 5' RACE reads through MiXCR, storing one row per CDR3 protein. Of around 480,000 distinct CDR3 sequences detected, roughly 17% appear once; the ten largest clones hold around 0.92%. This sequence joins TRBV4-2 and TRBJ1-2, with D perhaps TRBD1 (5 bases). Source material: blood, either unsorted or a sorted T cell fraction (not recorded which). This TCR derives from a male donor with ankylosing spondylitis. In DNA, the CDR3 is TGTGCCAGCAGCCAAGATGGGTCGGGGCAGTTGGGGGATGGCTACACCTTC. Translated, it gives CASSQDGSGQLGDGYTF.